The 9 T cell receptor beta chains reported below all come from one sample, sequenced in a study of shared clonotypes between healthy human individuals (TCRdb year 2020). CD8 naive samples consisted of CD45RO-negative cells that were positively selected for CCR7, yielding a CD45RA+CCR7+ population without TemRA cells. Receptor amplification or capture employed the immunoSEQ multiplex PCR assay. TCRdb obtained this table from immuneACCESS and retained in-frame rearrangements with V and J assigned. These tables miss some clones; where compared with another copy, unresolved V genes account for less than half of the shortfall, and the remainder is unexplained. This sample has around 2,000,000 clones in its table, and just under 95% of those were observed once. The ten largest account for 0.9% to 1.5% of the sample. The specimen was naive CD8+ T cells sorted from blood. The cell subset or site label, as the study defines it: CD45RA+CCR7+. All receptors derive from a man aged 18 to 30 in good health.

V and J are TRBV13 and TRBJ2-7; perhaps TRBD2 as D (6 bases). The V gene lost 4 bases and the J gene lost 7 bases, with 14 bases spanning the gap. This CDR3 spans 13 amino acids. Germline assignment: CDR1 PRHDT and CDR2 FYEKMQ (reference sequence). CDR3 sequence reads: CASSSGTPSEQYF. CDR3 DNA: TGTGCCAGCAGCTCCGGGACTCCTTCTGAGCAGTACTTC.

This chain uses TRBV6-6 with TRBJ1-1; 9 bases agree with TRBD1. The J segment lost 4 bases and the V segment lost 6 bases, leaving 0 bases of the junction unmatched. The germline gives CDR1 MNHNY, CDR2 SVGAGI (reference sequence). This CDR3 region has 12 residues. CDR3 region: CASRTGGTEAFF. CDR3 nucleotide sequence: TGTGCCAGCAGGACAGGGGGCACTGAAGCTTTCTTT.

The chain has TRBV4-3 and TRBJ1-3; no definite D call. Trimming removed 2 bases at V and 8 bases at J, with 10 bases between. The CDR3 extends over 13 amino acids. The germline V gene has CDR1 LGHNA and CDR2 YSLEER. This CDR3 reads CASSQLEGDTIYF. The CDR3 bases are TGCGCCAGCAGCCAACTCGAAGGAGACACCATATATTTT.

The rearrangement uses TRBV7-9 and TRBJ2-7; 10 bases are shared with TRBD1. Per germline, CDR1 SEHNR and CDR2 FQNEAQ (reference sequence). This CDR3 is 16 amino acids long. V shed 5 bases and J 4 bases; nucleotides not matched to a gene: 11. This CDR3 reads CASSDTGTGDPYEQYF. CDR3 nucleotide sequence: TGTGCCAGCAGCGATACCGGGACAGGGGACCCTTACGAGCAGTACTTC.

The chain uses TRBV10-3 and TRBJ2-5; maybe TRBD2 (7 bases). CDR3 length: 15 residues. The V end lost 5 bases, the J end lost 5 bases, and 18 bases lay between the germline ends. Germline V gene lookup returns CDR1 ENHRY and CDR2 SYGVKD. CDR3 nucleotides: TGTGCCATCAGTCCTACGGGGGGCGAAGGGGAGACCCAGTACTTC. It translates to CAISPTGGEGETQYF.

The CDR3 region is CASSLAPGGLQGNTIYF. The CDR3 bases are TGTGCCAGCAGCTTGGCCCCAGGGGGCTTACAAGGAAACACCATATATTTT. This rearrangement joins TRBV5-6 to TRBJ1-3; 8 nucleotides agree with TRBD1. Per germline, CDR1 SGHDT and CDR2 YYEEEE. The CDR3 runs 17 residues. V lost 0 bases, J lost 4 bases, and 9 bases stayed unmatched.

The rearrangement joins TRBV28 to TRBJ2-7, with D maybe TRBD2 (6 bases). The CDR3 has 15 amino acids. The V gene lost 3 bases and the J gene lost 6 bases, with 18 bases spanning the gap. Per the germline V gene, CDR1 is MDHEN and CDR2 is SYDVKM. Here the CDR3 reads CASSLIQELGGEQYF. CDR3 sequence (DNA): TGTGCCAGCAGTTTGATACAGGAACTCGGGGGCGAGCAGTACTTC.

Regarding this clone: The identical CDR3 is also encoded by other nucleotide sequences in the sample. The CDR3 nucleotides are TGTGCCAGCAGCCTCTCCGGGACGGATTATGGCTACACCTTC. It yields the protein CASSLSGTDYGYTF. The V and J genes are TRBV11-2 and TRBJ1-2; possibly TRBD1 for D (5 bases). CDR3 size: 14 residues. V was trimmed by 5 bases and J by 5 bases, leaving 15 bases between them. Germline V gene lookup returns CDR1 SGHAT and CDR2 FQNNGV. The full variable domain, rest sourced from reference TRBV11-2 and TRBJ1-2, is EAGVAQSPRYKIIEKRQSVAFWCNPISGHATLYWYQQILGQGPKLLIQFQNNGVVDDSQLPKDRFSAERLKGVDSTLKIQPAKLEDSAVYLCASSLSGTDYGYTFGSGTRLTVV.

The chain combines TRBV4-1 with TRBJ2-7; possibly TRBD1 for D (5 bases). The CDR3 length is 13 residues. The germline V gene encodes CDR1 MGHRA and CDR2 YSYEKL. V was shortened by 5 bases and J by 6 bases, with 14 bases between the two germline ends. CDR3 sequence reads: CASSLDIRAEQYF. CDR3 DNA sequence: TGCGCCAGCAGCTTAGATATCAGGGCCGAGCAGTACTTC.